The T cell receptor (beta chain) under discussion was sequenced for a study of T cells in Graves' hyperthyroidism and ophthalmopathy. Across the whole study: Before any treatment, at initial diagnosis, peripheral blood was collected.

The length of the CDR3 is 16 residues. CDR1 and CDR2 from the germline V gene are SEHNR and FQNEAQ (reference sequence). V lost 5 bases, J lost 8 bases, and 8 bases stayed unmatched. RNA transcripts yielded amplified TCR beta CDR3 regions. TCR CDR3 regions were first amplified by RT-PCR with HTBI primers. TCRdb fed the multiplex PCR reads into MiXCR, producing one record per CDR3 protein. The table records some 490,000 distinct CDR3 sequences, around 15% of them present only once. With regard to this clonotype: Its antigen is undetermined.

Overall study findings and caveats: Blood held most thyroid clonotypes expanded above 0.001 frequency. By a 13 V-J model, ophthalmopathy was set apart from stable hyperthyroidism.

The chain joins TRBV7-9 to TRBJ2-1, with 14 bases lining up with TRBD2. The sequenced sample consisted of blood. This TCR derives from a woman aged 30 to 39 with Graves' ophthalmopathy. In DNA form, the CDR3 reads TGTGCCAGCAGCCTCTCGGGACTAGCGGGAGTGGATGAGCAGTTCTTC. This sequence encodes CASSLSGLAGVDEQFF.